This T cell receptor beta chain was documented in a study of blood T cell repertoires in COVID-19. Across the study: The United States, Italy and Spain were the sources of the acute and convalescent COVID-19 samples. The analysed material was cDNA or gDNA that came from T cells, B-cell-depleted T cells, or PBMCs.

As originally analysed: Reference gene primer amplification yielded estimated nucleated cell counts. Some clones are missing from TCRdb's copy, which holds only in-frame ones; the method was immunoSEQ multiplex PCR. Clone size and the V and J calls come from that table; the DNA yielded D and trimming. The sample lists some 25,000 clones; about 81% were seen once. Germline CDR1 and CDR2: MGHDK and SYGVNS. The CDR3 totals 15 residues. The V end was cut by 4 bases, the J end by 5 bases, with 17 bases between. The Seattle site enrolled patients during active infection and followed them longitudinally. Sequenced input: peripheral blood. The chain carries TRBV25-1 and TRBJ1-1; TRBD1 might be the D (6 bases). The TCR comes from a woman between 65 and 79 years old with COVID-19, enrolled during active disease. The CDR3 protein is CASSGYRVGLTEAFF. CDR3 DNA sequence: TGTGCCAGCAGTGGATACAGGGTGGGGTTAACTGAAGCTTTCTTT.